The 22 T cell receptor beta chains below all came from one sample that was sequenced in a study of blood T cell repertoires in COVID-19. Assay used: immunoSEQ multiplex PCR; TCRdb lists only in-frame clones, some missing. Here the sample spans some 100,000 clones, about 85% being singletons. Specimen: peripheral blood. The receptor source for this set is a woman between 65 and 79 years old with active or convalescent COVID-19.

CDR3 DNA: TGTGCCAGCAGCGTCGACAGGGGGGTCTACGAGCAGTACTTC. Its protein product is CASSVDRGVYEQYF. The V gene is TRBV5-5, the J gene TRBJ2-7; 9 nucleotides line up with TRBD1. V lost 4 bases and J lost 3; bases outside the gene matches: 5. The V gene's germline CDR1 is SGHKS and CDR2 YYEKEE (reference sequence). This CDR3 spans 14 amino acids.

The rearrangement joins TRBV12-3 or TRBV12-4 to TRBJ2-4; possibly TRBD1 for D (5 bases). The germline V and J ends were trimmed by 1 base and 8 bases, with 9 bases remaining between them. This CDR3 is 13 amino acids long. The DNA for the CDR3 is TGTGCCAGCAGTTTAGACAGGATAGACATTCAGTACTTC. It codes for CASSLDRIDIQYF.

The chain recombines TRBV11-2 with TRBJ2-1; D is perhaps TRBD1 (5 bases). The CDR3 runs to 15 residues. Trimming stripped 0 bases from V and 8 bases from J, with 14 bases between. Germline V gives CDR1 SGHAT, CDR2 FQNNGV. CDR3 nucleotide sequence: TGTGCCAGCAGCTTAGATCTGAACAGGCTGGATGAGCAGTTCTTC. Amino acids: CASSLDLNRLDEQFF.

This clone turned up a few times. J is TRBJ1-2 and V is TRBV28, with D maybe TRBD1 (6 bases). The CDR3 extends over 14 amino acids. The ends were cut back, 7 bases at V and 3 bases at J, with 15 bases in the middle. Germline values: CDR1 MDHEN, CDR2 SYDVKM. The CDR3 is CASNKQGIDYGYTF. CDR3 in DNA: TGTGCCAGCAATAAACAGGGTATCGACTATGGCTACACCTTC.

The rearrangement joins TRBV30 to TRBJ1-1, with a weak D call TRBD1 (6 bases). V lost 5 bases and J 0 bases, leaving 7 bases between the germline ends. There are 12 residues in the CDR3. Germline-derived CDR1 and CDR2 are GTSNPN and SVGIG (reference sequence). The CDR3 loop is CAWGQLNTEAFF. CDR3 nucleotides: TGTGCCTGGGGACAGTTGAACACTGAAGCTTTCTTT.

The CDR3 DNA follows: TGTGCCAGCAGAAAAGGGGACAGGGGGCGCGAAGAGACCCAGTACTTC. Protein product: CASRKGDRGREETQYF. The rearrangement joins TRBV3-1 (or the pseudogene TRBV3-2) to TRBJ2-5; 12 positions agree with TRBD1. The V segment lost 6 bases and the J segment 3 bases; nucleotides outside the gene matches: 8. Germline V CDR1 and CDR2: LGHDT, YNNKEL (reference sequence). The CDR3 totals 16 residues.

This clone was seen a single time. The chain joins TRBV12-5 to TRBJ2-2, with D uncertain. Between the trimmed V and J ends, which lost 4 bases and 7 bases, there was a span of 4 bases. CDR1 and CDR2 (germline): LGHNT, FRNRAP. The CDR3 is 11 residues long. Here the CDR3 reads CASGSVGELFF. CDR3 DNA: TGTGCTAGTGGTTCAGTCGGGGAGCTGTTTTTT.

The CDR3 protein is CASSVLEPGYTF. The CDR3 bases are TGTGCCAGCAGTGTCCTTGAGCCTGGCTACACCTTC. J is TRBJ1-2 and V is TRBV12-3 or TRBV12-4; D ambiguous. CDR3 size: 12 residues. V was trimmed by 5 bases and J by 7 bases, leaving 11 bases between them.

The chain is built from TRBV7-9 and TRBJ2-3; tentative D call: TRBD2 (6 bases). The CDR3 has 15 amino acids. The germline V gene has CDR1 SEHNR and CDR2 FQNEAQ (reference sequence). Between the trimmed V and J ends, which lost 0 bases and 4 bases, there was a span of 11 bases. The CDR3, as DNA: TGTGCCAGCAGCTTAGCGGGGGGTTTTCCAGATACGCAGTATTTT. This encodes CASSLAGGFPDTQYF.

The V gene is TRBV6-4, the J gene TRBJ1-2; TRBD1 might be the D (6 bases). This CDR3 region has 15 residues. Between the trimmed V and J ends, which lost 0 bases and 7 bases, there was a span of 15 bases. Germline CDR1 and CDR2: MRHNA and SNTAGT. The CDR3 loop is CASSDSTGQHGGYTF. CDR3 sequence (DNA): TGTGCCAGCAGTGACTCAACAGGGCAGCACGGTGGCTACACCTTC.

This clone was counted once. The J gene is TRBJ2-1, the V gene TRBV11-2, with 9 bases identical to TRBD1. This CDR3 is 16 amino acids long. Germline loops: CDR1 SGHAT, CDR2 FQNNGV. V dropped 4 bases and J dropped 6; count of bases not matched to a gene: 10. DNA for the CDR3: TGTGCCAGCAGCTCCGCACATCCGACAGGGGGCAATGAGCAGTTCTTC. It yields the protein CASSSAHPTGGNEQFF.

The CDR3 protein is CASSSRNTYTDTQYF. In DNA form, the CDR3 reads TGTGCCAGCAGTTCCAGAAATACATACACAGATACGCAGTATTTT. The chain joins TRBV28 to TRBJ2-3; D is unclear. This CDR3 is built from 15 residues. Germline V CDR1 and CDR2: MDHEN, SYDVKM. Between the trimmed V and J ends, which lost 4 bases and 2 bases, there was a span of 13 bases.

This clone was found once. This rearrangement joins TRBV28 to TRBJ1-5; 7 bases are shared with TRBD1. The CDR3 consists of 14 residues. Germline-derived CDR1 and CDR2 are MDHEN and SYDVKM. After removal of 10 bases from V and 0 bases from J, the junction contained 6 bases not matched to a gene. DNA of the CDR3: TGTGCCATCTTGGGACAGTATAGCAATCAGCCCCAGCATTTT. It specifies CAILGQYSNQPQHF.

This clone came up a few times. The CDR3 loop is CASSSPQETQYF. The CDR3 DNA sequence: TGTGCCAGCAGCTCCCCGCAAGAGACCCAGTACTTC. The chain is built from TRBV7-6 and TRBJ2-5; D is undetermined. Trimming took off 4 bases at V and 2 bases at J, with 5 bases between the two ends. The CDR3 is 12 residues long. CDR1 SGHVS and CDR2 FNYEAQ come from the germline V gene.

The chain uses TRBV7-2 and TRBJ2-1; tentative D call: TRBD2 (7 bases). The V gene lost 1 base and the J gene lost 7 bases, with 14 bases spanning the gap. CDR1 is SGHTA, CDR2 FQGNSA, per germline. The CDR3 extends over 15 amino acids. CDR3 region: CASSLEWGGRNEQFF. The DNA for the CDR3 is TGTGCCAGCAGCTTAGAGTGGGGGGGCAGGAATGAGCAGTTCTTC.

The gene calls are TRBV6-5 and TRBJ2-7; 9 bases are a match to TRBD2. The CDR3 is 14 amino acids. CDR1 and CDR2 (germline): MNHEY, SVGAGI. V lost 5 bases, J lost 4 bases, and 6 bases stayed unmatched. The CDR3 region has the DNA TGTGCCAGCAGTCGTAGCGGGAGCGGGTACGAGCAGTACTTC. Protein: CASSRSGSGYEQYF.

The rearrangement uses TRBV7-9 and TRBJ2-3; the D gene is possibly TRBD2 (6 bases). From germline, CDR1 is SEHNR and CDR2 FQNEAQ (reference sequence). CDR3 length equals 13 residues. Trimming pared 5 bases from V and 4 bases from J, leaving 10 bases between. This CDR3 reads CASSPRRADTQYF. The CDR3 coding sequence is TGTGCCAGCAGCCCCCGGAGGGCAGATACGCAGTATTTT.

The chain employs TRBV9 and TRBJ1-6; 7 bases are a match to TRBD1. Germline V gives CDR1 SGDLS, CDR2 YYNGEE. Unmatched junction bases numbered 8, after V lost 0 bases and J lost 5 bases. This CDR3 is built from 17 residues. CDR3 region: CASSVGPRQGDNSPLHF. CDR3 DNA sequence: TGTGCCAGCAGCGTAGGACCACGACAGGGAGATAATTCACCCCTCCACTTT.

The chain has TRBV7-2 and TRBJ2-7; a possible D gene is TRBD2 (7 bases). Germline V gives CDR1 SGHTA, CDR2 FQGNSA. This CDR3 is built from 15 residues. Trimming left V 1 base short and J 3 bases short, with 13 bases between. CDR3: CASSLGGGLHYEQYF. CDR3 nucleotide sequence: TGTGCCAGCAGCTTAGGGGGGGGCCTCCACTACGAGCAGTACTTC.

Written as DNA, the CDR3 is TGTGCCAGCAGCTTGGTAAAGGGACACACTAACTATGGCTACACCTTC. Encoded protein: CASSLVKGHTNYGYTF. The V and J genes are TRBV5-5 and TRBJ1-2; D possibly corresponds to TRBD1 (6 bases). The V end lost 0 bases, the J end lost 0 bases, and 12 bases lay between the germline ends. The CDR3 is 16 residues long. The germline gives CDR1 SGHKS, CDR2 YYEKEE (reference sequence).

This clone was seen only a few times. The chain combines TRBV18 with TRBJ1-3; 10 bases are shared with TRBD1. Germline trimming cut 6 bases from V and 1 base from J; bases unmatched to any gene: 6. Germline V gives CDR1 KGHSH, CDR2 LQKENI. The CDR3 is made up of 16 amino acids. Here the CDR3 DNA reads TGTGCCAGCTCCGCCGGGACAGGGGTTTCTGGAAACACCATATATTTT. This codes for CASSAGTGVSGNTIYF.

The genes are TRBV28 and TRBJ1-5; the match to TRBD1 covers 11 bases. Germline-derived CDR1 and CDR2 are MDHEN and SYDVKM. V lost 4 bases to trimming and J lost 0 bases; unmatched junction nucleotides: 5. CDR3 length equals 17 residues. The CDR3 spells CASSYGTGGRSNQPQHF. In nucleotides, the CDR3 is TGTGCCAGCAGTTACGGGACAGGGGGACGTAGCAATCAGCCCCAGCATTTT.